This TCR beta chain derives from a study of blood T cell repertoires in COVID-19. This CDR3 is 17 amino acids long. From germline, CDR1 is SGHRS and CDR2 YFSETQ. V was clipped by 4 bases and J by 1 base; unmatched bases: 12. Source study methods: Reference gene primer amplification in the assay estimated nucleated cell counts. Clones were read by immunoSEQ multiplex PCR, and TCRdb kept only the in-frame ones, dropping some. The V and J calls and clone size were taken over from that table, and D and trimming were inferred from the DNA. The repertoire holds 100,000 or so clones, with roughly nine tenths as singletons.

The sequencing input was peripheral blood. The J gene is TRBJ2-5, the V gene TRBV5-1, with 8 bases identical to TRBD2. The sequence was collected from a man in his forties or fifties with active COVID-19. The CDR3 DNA follows: TGCGCCAGCAGCCCCGCCGGGGGGGGCTTTGGCCAAGAGACCCAGTACTTC. Translated: CASSPAGGGFGQETQYF.